One and the same sample provided the 8 T cell receptor beta chains below, sequenced in a study of blood T cell repertoires in COVID-19. Method: immunoSEQ multiplex PCR; TCRdb's copy keeps in-frame clones and lacks some. The sample shows some 52,000 clones, 85% to 90% of them seen only once. Input material: peripheral blood. These receptor sequences come from a human donor in a cohort sampled during active COVID-19.

CDR3 sequence reads: CASSSTNPGQRPYGYTF. The CDR3, as DNA: TGTGCCAGCAGTTCGACCAACCCGGGACAGCGGCCCTATGGCTACACCTTC. V is TRBV28 and J is TRBJ1-2, with 7 bases fitting TRBD1. Trimming removed 4 bases from V and 4 bases from J; junction bases left unmatched: 15. Germline lookup yields CDR1 MDHEN and CDR2 SYDVKM. The CDR3 runs to 17 residues.

The chain's CDR3 is CASSSLAGGPDDEQYF. For the CDR3, the DNA is TGTGCCAGCAGCTCCCTAGCGGGAGGGCCGGACGACGAGCAGTACTTC. This sequence joins TRBV2 and TRBJ2-7, with 12 bases fitting TRBD2. The CDR3 sequence is 16 residues long. The germline CDR1 and CDR2 sequences are SNHLY and FYNNEI. Losses at the gene ends were 6 bases for V and 5 bases for J; bases not matched to a gene: 11.

The V and J genes are TRBV7-2 and TRBJ2-1; 7 bases are shared with TRBD2. The CDR3 loop spans 16 amino acids. Per the germline V gene, CDR1 is SGHTA and CDR2 is FQGNSA. Germline trimming cut 5 bases from V and 9 bases from J; bases unmatched to any gene: 16. Here the CDR3 reads CASSPDTSASSFEQFF. CDR3 nucleotides: TGTGCCAGCAGCCCCGACACTAGCGCCTCAAGCTTTGAGCAGTTCTTC.

The chain joins TRBV2 to TRBJ1-5; 8 nucleotides match TRBD1. The CDR3 spans 13 residues. The germline V gene encodes CDR1 SNHLY and CDR2 FYNNEI. V shed 5 bases, J shed 4 bases, and the junction held 1 base outside the gene matches. Here the CDR3 reads CASSRDRNQPQHF. The DNA of the CDR3 is TGTGCCAGCAGTCGGGACAGGAATCAGCCCCAGCATTTT.

V gene TRBV5-4 combines with J gene TRBJ2-7, with TRBD2 matching over 10 bases. V shed 5 bases, J shed 0 bases, and the junction held 5 bases outside the gene matches. Germline V CDR1 and CDR2: SGHNT, YYREEE (reference sequence). The CDR3 sequence is 15 residues long. CDR3 DNA: TGTGCCAGCAGTTGGACTAGCGGTAGCTCCTACGAGCAGTACTTC. Protein product: CASSWTSGSSYEQYF.

This chain connects TRBV3-1 (or the pseudogene TRBV3-2) to TRBJ2-5; D is uncertain. Germline CDR1 is LGHDT and CDR2 is YNNKEL (reference sequence). Trimming cost V 0 bases and J 2 bases, with 13 bases left between them. This CDR3 spans 16 amino acids. CDR3 in DNA: TGTGCCAGCAGCCAAGACTCCCGGTGGCGGCAAGAGACCCAGTACTTC. Translating it yields CASSQDSRWRQETQYF.

This rearrangement joins TRBV11-1 to TRBJ2-1; 9 nucleotides align to TRBD1. The junction had 14 bases not matched to a gene; V was cut back by 4 bases and J by 10 bases. The CDR3 has 16 residues. Germline V lookup: CDR1 SGHAT, CDR2 FQDESV (reference sequence). As DNA, the CDR3 is TGTGCCAGCAGCTCTGGACAGGGGTCTGGCAAGGTGGAGCAGTTCTTC. Encoded protein: CASSSGQGSGKVEQFF.

The rearrangement links TRBV5-1 to TRBJ2-2, with TRBD2 matching 8 bases. The CDR3 runs to 15 residues. The J segment lost 5 bases and the V segment lost 1 base, leaving 4 bases of the junction unmatched. Germline assignment: CDR1 SGHRS and CDR2 YFSETQ. The CDR3 nucleotides are TGCGCCAGCAGCTTGCGGGGGGGGAGGACCGGGGAGCTGTTTTTT. Protein product: CASSLRGGRTGELFF.